This TCR beta chain was captured in a study of beta chain features in type 1 diabetes. Study-wide results and limits: Fewer junction insertions and more nucleotide deletions appeared in type 1 diabetes patients. Whether TCRB rearrangement is influenced by HLA type went unresolved here. Shortening that was moderate but significant affected the TCRB CDR3s of Type 1 diabetes patients in all four CD4+ subsets.

A single heparinised blood sample, averaging about 100 mL, was obtained per donor. Purity above 95% was achieved in all sorted populations. All of the isolated RNA was reverse transcribed, so expressed TCRB transcripts were sequenced. Here immunoSEQ multiplex PCR was the method, and the copy in TCRdb shows in-frame clones only, minus some. The sample includes 25,000 to 30,000 clones, under 50% of them seen just once. With regard to this clone: What it binds is unknown.

There are 14 residues in the CDR3. V was shortened by 1 base and J by 7 bases, with 14 bases between the two germline ends. Germline values: CDR1 SGDLS, CDR2 YYNGEE. The receptor was isolated from a man between 25 and 39 years old with type 1 diabetes. The sequenced material came from stem cell memory CD4+ T cells from blood. The chain uses TRBV9 and TRBJ1-1; D is uncertain. CDR3 nucleotide sequence: TGTGCCAGCAGCGTAACCGATCCGGGAGTTGAAGCTTTCTTT. Translation: CASSVTDPGVEAFF. Variable domain in full (rest from reference TRBV9 and TRBJ1-1): DSGVTQTPKHLITATGQRVTLRCSPRSGDLSVYWYQQSLDQGLQFLIQYYNGEERAKGNILERFSAQQFPDLHSELNLSSLELGDSALYFCASSVTDPGVEAFFGQGTRLTVV.